The 4 T cell receptor beta chains in this list originate from one sample, sequenced in a study of blood T cells in healthy people across ages. Next came a second PCR, run for about 7 to 12 cycles, which used a sample-barcoded 5' primer along with a J-beta primer mix. TCRdb processed the 5' RACE reads anew with MiXCR; each CDR3 protein has one entry. This sample has roughly 730,000 distinct CDR3 sequences, with roughly 50% found just once. Material for sequencing was blood. The receptors originated from a man aged 40-55 years in good health.

The chain links TRBV28 to TRBJ2-4; D possibly matches TRBD1 or TRBD2 (5 bases each). This CDR3 is built from 20 residues. The germline CDR1 and CDR2 sequences are MDHEN and SYDVKM. V dropped 6 bases and J dropped 0 bases, with 27 bases sitting between them. The CDR3 protein is CASSPRGGDPWWIAKNIQYF. In nucleotides, the CDR3 is TGTGCCAGCAGCCCCCGCGGTGGGGACCCATGGTGGATAGCCAAAAACATTCAGTACTTC.

The chain recombines TRBV7-3 with TRBJ2-5; 11 nucleotides agree with TRBD2. CDR1 and CDR2 (germline): SGHTA, FQGTGA. The CDR3 consists of 16 residues. V lost 1 base and J lost 0; bases outside the gene matches: 1. The CDR3 sequence is CASSLRLAGHQETQYF. Here the CDR3 DNA reads TGTGCCAGCAGCTTAAGACTAGCGGGGCACCAAGAGACCCAGTACTTC.

This clonotype has a single count. This chain joins TRBV9 and TRBJ2-1; 9 nucleotides align to TRBD2. Germline V CDR1 and CDR2: SGDLS, YYNGEE. V lost 3 bases and J lost 7; bases outside the gene matches: 8. The CDR3 is made up of 15 amino acids. CDR3 protein: CASSALAGERNEQFF. The CDR3 bases are TGTGCCAGCAGCGCCTTAGCGGGAGAACGTAATGAGCAGTTCTTC.

The rearrangement links TRBV28 to TRBJ2-2, with D unclear. Germline lookup yields CDR1 MDHEN and CDR2 SYDVKM. V shed 3 bases and J shed 4 bases, with 6 bases lying between them. The CDR3 sequence is 13 residues long. CDR3 residues: CASSLGITGELFF. Here the CDR3 DNA reads TGTGCCAGCAGTTTGGGAATCACCGGGGAGCTGTTTTTT. Based on the CDR3 plus reference TRBV28 and TRBJ2-2, the full variable domain is DVKVTQSSRYLVKRTGEKVFLECVQDMDHENMFWYRQDPGLGLRLIYFSYDVKMKEKGDIPEGYSVSREKKERFSLILESASTNQTSMYLCASSLGITGELFFGEGSRLTVL.